The next 2 T cell receptor beta chains were all read from a single sample in a study of shared clonotypes between healthy human individuals. CD45RO-negative, CCR7-selected cells formed the naive CD8 fraction, which excluded terminally differentiated effector memory CD45RA+ cells. Clones were sequenced by immunoSEQ multiplex PCR, and TCRdb holds only the in-frame ones, with some missing. In the table there are about 2.2 million clones, around 93% of which are singletons. Source material: naive CD8+ T cells from PBMCs. The receptors shown here come from a man aged 18 to 29 in good health. Some clones in this sample may be carry-over from other donors' samples.

This clone occurred once. V and J are TRBV28 and TRBJ1-4, with D unresolved. The CDR3 has 14 residues. The germline V gene encodes CDR1 MDHEN and CDR2 SYDVKM. V lost 6 bases to trimming and J lost 4 bases, with 12 bases between them. CDR3 nucleotide sequence: TGTGCCAGCAGAATTCGGGGTATTAATGAAAAACTGTTTTTT. This sequence encodes CASRIRGINEKLFF.

This chain links TRBV21-1 with TRBJ2-3. TRBV21-1 is a documented pseudogene. CDR3 size: 17 residues. The CDR3 reads CASSKGPNFYPPDTQYF. DNA of the CDR3: TGTGCCAGCAGCAAAGGGCCTAACTTTTATCCCCCAGATACGCAGTATTTT.